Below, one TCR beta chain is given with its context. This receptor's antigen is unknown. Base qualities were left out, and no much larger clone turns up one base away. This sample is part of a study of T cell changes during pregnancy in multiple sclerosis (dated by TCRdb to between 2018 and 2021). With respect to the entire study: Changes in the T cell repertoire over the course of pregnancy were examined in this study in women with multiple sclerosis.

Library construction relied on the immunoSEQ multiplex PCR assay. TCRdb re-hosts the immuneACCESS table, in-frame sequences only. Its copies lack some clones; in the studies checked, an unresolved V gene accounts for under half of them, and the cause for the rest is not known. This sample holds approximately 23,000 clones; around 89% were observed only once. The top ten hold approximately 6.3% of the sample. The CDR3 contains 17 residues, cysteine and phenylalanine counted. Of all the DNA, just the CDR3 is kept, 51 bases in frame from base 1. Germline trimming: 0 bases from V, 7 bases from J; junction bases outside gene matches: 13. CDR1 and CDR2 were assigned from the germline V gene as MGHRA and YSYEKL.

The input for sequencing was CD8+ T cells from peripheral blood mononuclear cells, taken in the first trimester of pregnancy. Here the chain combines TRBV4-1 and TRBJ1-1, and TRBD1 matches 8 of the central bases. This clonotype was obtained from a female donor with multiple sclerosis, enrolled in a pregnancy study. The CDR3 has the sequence CASSQDRYGTGVGEAFF. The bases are TGCGCCAGCAGCCAAGATCGATACGGGACAGGTGTCGGTGAAGCTTTCTTT.